Sequencing of this T cell receptor beta chain was carried out in a study of cytomegalovirus exposure and HLA in healthy donors. This CDR3 contains 16 residues. The V segment lost 3 bases and the J segment 1 base; nucleotides outside the gene matches: 5. CDR1 and CDR2 (germline): LNHNV, YYDKDF (reference sequence). Amplification used 60 Vbeta primers and 13 Jbeta primers. The table came from immunoSEQ multiplex PCR; TCRdb's copy has only in-frame clones and leaves some out. The sample holds over 200,000 clones; 85% to 90% are singletons and the top ten take about 1%. This clonotype was sampled from a woman aged 18 to 35 in good health and CMV-seronegative. This chain uses TRBV15 with TRBJ2-3; 9 bases match TRBD2. Sequences were obtained from PBMCs. This chain's CDR3 is CATSRLAGGRTDTQYF. CDR3 nucleotides: TGTGCCACCAGCAGGTTGGCGGGGGGGCGCACAGATACGCAGTATTTT. Drawing the rest from reference TRBV15 and TRBJ2-3, the complete variable domain is DAMVIQNPRYQVTQFGKPVTLSCSQTLNHNVMYWYQQKSSQAPKLLFHYYDKDFNNEADTPDNFQSRRPNTSFCFLDIRSPGLGDTAMYLCATSRLAGGRTDTQYFGPGTRLTVL.